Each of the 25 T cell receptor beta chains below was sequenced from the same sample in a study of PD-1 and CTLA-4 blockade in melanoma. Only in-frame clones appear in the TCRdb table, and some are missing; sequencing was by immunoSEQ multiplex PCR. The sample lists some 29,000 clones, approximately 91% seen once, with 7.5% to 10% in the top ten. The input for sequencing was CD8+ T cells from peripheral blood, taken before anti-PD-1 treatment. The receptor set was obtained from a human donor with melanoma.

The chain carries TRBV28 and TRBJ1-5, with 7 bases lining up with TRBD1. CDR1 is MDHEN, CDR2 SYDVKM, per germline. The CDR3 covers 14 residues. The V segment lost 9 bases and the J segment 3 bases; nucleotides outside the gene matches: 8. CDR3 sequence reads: CASRLDRNNQPQHF. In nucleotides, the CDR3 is TGTGCCAGTAGGTTGGACAGGAACAATCAGCCCCAGCATTTT.

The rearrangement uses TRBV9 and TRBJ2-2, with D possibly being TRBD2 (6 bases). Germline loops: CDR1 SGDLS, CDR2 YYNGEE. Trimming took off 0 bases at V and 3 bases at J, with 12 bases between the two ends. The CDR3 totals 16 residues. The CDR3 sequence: CASSVDGGEDTGELFF. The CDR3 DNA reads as TGTGCCAGCAGCGTAGATGGCGGGGAGGACACCGGGGAGCTGTTTTTT.

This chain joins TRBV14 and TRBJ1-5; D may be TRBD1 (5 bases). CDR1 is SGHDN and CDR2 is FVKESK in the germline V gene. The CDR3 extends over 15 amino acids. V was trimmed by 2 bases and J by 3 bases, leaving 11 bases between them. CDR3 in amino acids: CASSQPWGVNQPQHF. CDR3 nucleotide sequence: TGTGCCAGCAGCCAACCGTGGGGGGTCAATCAGCCCCAGCATTTT.

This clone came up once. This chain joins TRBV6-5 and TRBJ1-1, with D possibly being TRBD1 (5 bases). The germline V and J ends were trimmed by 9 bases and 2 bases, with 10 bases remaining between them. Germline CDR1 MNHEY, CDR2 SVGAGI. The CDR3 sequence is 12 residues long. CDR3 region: CASSTVNTEAFF. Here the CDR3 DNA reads TGTGCCAGTTCGACAGTTAACACTGAAGCTTTCTTT.

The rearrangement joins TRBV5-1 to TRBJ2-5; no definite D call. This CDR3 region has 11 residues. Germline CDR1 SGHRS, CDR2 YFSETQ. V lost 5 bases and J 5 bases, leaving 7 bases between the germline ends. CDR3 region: CASRETETQYF. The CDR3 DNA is TGCGCCAGCAGGGAAACGGAGACCCAGTACTTC. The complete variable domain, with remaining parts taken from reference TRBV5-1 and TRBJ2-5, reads KAGVTQTPRYLIKTRGQQVTLSCSPISGHRSVSWYQQTPGQGLQFLFEYFSETQRNKGNFPGRFSGRQFSNSRSEMNVSTLELGDSALYLCASRETETQYFGPGTRLLVL.

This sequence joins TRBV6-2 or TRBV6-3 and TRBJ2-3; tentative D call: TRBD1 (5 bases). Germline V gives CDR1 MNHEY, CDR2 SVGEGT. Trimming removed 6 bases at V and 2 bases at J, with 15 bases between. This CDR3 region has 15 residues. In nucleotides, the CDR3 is TGTGCCAGCAGCAGCCCCTTAGGGGCCACAGATACGCAGTATTTT. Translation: CASSSPLGATDTQYF.

As DNA, the CDR3 is TGTGCCCGCGGACAGGGTAGCTCCTATAATTCACCCCTCCACTTT. Translation: CARGQGSSYNSPLHF. V is TRBV2 and J is TRBJ1-6; 8 bases agree with TRBD1. Germline V gene data show CDR1 as SNHLY and CDR2 as FYNNEI. The CDR3 loop spans 15 amino acids. The J segment lost 0 bases and the V segment lost 11 bases, leaving 6 bases of the junction unmatched.

The CDR3 coding sequence is TGTGCCAGCAGTGAAACTAGCCCCCTAGGGGCTGGAGAGACCCAGTACTTC. This encodes CASSETSPLGAGETQYF. The chain uses TRBV28 and TRBJ2-5; possible D gene TRBD2, 6 bases. The CDR3 length is 17 residues. Germline CDR1 MDHEN, CDR2 SYDVKM. Trimming cost V 5 bases and J 4 bases, with 23 bases left between them.

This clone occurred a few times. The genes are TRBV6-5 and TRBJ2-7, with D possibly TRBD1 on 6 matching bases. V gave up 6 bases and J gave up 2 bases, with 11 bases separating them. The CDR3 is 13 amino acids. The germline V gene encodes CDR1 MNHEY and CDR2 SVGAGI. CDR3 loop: CASSPDSTYEQYF. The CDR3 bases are TGTGCCAGCAGCCCGGACAGTACCTACGAGCAGTACTTC.

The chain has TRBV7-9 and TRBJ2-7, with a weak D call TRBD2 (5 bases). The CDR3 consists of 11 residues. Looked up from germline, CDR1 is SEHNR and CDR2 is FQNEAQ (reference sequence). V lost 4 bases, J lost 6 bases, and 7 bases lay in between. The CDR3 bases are TGTGCCAGCAGCTCACTAGGCGAGCAGTACTTC. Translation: CASSSLGEQYF.

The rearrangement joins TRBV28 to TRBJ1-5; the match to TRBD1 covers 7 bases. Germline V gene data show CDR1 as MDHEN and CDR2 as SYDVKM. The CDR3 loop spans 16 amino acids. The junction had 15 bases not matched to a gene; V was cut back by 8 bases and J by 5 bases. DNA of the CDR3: TGTGCCAGCGGACCCATCGAAACAGGGGACCATCAGCCCCAGCATTTT. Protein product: CASGPIETGDHQPQHF.

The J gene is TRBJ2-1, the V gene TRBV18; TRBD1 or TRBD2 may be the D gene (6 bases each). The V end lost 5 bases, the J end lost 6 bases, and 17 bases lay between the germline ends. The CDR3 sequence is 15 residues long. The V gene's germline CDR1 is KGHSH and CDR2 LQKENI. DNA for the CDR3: TGTGCCAGCTCATCCCCTCGGGGGCTGGGCAATGAGCAGTTCTTC. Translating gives CASSSPRGLGNEQFF.

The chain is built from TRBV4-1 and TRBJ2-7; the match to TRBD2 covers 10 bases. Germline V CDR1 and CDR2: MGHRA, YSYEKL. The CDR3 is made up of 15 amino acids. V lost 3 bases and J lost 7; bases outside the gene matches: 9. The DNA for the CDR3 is TGCGCCAGCAGCCATATAGCGGGAGGTAAGGGGGAGCAGTACTTC. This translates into CASSHIAGGKGEQYF.

CDR3 sequence: CASSRQLSYTF. In nucleotides, the CDR3 is TGTGCCAGCAGCCGACAGCTCAGCTACACCTTC. The genes are TRBV28 and TRBJ1-2, with D possibly TRBD1 on 5 matching bases. The CDR3 totals 11 residues. The germline V gene encodes CDR1 MDHEN and CDR2 SYDVKM. The V gene lost 6 bases and the J gene lost 9 bases, with 11 bases spanning the gap.

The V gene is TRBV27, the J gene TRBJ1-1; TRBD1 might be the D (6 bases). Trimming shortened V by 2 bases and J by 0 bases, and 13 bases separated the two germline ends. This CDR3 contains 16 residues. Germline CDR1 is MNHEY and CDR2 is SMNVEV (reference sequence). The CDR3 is CASSLTGTSLNTEAFF. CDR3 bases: TGTGCCAGCAGTTTAACCGGGACAAGCCTGAACACTGAAGCTTTCTTT.

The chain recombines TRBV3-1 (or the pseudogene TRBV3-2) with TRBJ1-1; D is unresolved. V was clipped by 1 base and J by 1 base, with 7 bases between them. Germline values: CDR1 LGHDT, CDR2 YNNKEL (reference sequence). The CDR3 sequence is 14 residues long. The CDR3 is CASSQVSQNTEAFF. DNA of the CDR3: TGTGCCAGCAGCCAAGTCAGCCAGAACACTGAAGCTTTCTTT.

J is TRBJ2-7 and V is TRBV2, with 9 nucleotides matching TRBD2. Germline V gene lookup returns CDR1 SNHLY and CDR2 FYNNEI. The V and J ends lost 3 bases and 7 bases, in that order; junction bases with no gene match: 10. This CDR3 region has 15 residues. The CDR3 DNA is TGTGCCAGCAGTGAGGATAGCGGGAGTTGGAAAGAGCAGTACTTC. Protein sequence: CASSEDSGSWKEQYF.

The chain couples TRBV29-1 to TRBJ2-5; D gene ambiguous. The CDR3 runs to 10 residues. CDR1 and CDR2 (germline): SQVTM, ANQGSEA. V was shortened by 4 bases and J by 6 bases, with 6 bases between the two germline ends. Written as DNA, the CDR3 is TGCAGCGTTGTAGGAAAGACCCAGTACTTC. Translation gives CSVVGKTQYF.

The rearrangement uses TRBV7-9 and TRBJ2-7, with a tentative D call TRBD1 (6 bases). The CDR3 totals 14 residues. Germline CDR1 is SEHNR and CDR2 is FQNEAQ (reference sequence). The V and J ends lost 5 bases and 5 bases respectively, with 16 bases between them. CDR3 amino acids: CASSALEQGNEQYF. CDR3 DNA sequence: TGTGCCAGCAGCGCCTTAGAACAGGGTAACGAGCAGTACTTC.

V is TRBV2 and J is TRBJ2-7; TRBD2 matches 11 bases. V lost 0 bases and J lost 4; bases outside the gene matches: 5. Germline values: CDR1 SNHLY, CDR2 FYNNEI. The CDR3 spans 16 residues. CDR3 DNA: TGTGCCAGCAGTGAAGCCCTAGCGGGGGGTTTTTACGAGCAGTACTTC. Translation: CASSEALAGGFYEQYF.

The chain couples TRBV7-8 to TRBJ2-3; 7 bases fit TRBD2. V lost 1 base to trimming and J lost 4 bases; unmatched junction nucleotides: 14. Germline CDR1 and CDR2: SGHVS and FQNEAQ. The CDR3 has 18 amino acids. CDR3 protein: CASSLESSRAGDSDTQYF. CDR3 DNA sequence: TGTGCCAGCAGCTTAGAGTCGAGTAGGGCGGGGGACTCAGATACGCAGTATTTT.

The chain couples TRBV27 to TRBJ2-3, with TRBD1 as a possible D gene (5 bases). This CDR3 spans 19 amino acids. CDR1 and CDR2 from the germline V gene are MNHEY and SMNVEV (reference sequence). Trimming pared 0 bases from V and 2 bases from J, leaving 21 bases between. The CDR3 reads CASSLSSDRDSYNTDTQYF. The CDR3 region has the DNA TGTGCCAGCAGTTTATCCTCAGATAGAGACAGCTATAACACAGATACGCAGTATTTT.

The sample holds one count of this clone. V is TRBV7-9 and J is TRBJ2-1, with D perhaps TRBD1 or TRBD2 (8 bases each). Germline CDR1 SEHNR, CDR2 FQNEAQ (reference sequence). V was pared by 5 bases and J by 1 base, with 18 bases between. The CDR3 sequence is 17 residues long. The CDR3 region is CASSPRGDRPSYNEQFF. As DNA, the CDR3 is TGTGCCAGCAGCCCGCGGGGGGACAGGCCTTCCTACAATGAGCAGTTCTTC.

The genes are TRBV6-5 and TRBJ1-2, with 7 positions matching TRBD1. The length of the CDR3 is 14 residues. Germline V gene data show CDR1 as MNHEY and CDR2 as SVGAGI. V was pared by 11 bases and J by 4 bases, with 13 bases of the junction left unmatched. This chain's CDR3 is CASILTDRAYGYTF. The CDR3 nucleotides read TGTGCCTCCATTCTCACCGACAGGGCCTATGGCTACACCTTC.

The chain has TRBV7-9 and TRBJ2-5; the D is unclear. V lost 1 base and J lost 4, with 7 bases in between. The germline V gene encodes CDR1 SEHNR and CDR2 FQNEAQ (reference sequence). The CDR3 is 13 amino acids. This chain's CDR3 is CASSLDVGETQYF. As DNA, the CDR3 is TGTGCCAGCAGCTTAGATGTGGGAGAGACCCAGTACTTC.